This TCR beta chain is from a study of cytomegalovirus exposure and HLA in healthy donors. Study overall: Ancestry clustering placed about 86% of 350 to 500 genotyped donors in the Caucasian-associated cluster. Study-level points and caveats: A later analysis linked some 17,000 TCR beta sequences to HLA alleles at 0.05 false discovery rate. Rarity marked most TCR sequences, yet some public TCRs occurred in many donors. Roughly uniform sequencing depth across donors was assumed, possibly incorrectly.

Trimming left V 4 bases short and J 4 bases short, with 15 bases between. Germline-derived CDR1 and CDR2 are SGDLS and YYNGEE. The CDR3 is 15 amino acids. The PCR employed 60 Vbeta primers together with 13 Jbeta primers. The data were produced by immunoSEQ multiplex PCR, yet TCRdb's version contains in-frame clones alone and is incomplete. The sample has about 170,000 clones; 75% to 80% are singletons. Comments on this clone: Its specificity is unknown.

This TCR was sampled from a woman in her forties or fifties in good health and CMV-seropositive. The sequencing input was PBMCs. This sequence joins TRBV9 and TRBJ2-1, with D perhaps TRBD1 (6 bases). CDR3 in DNA: TGTGCCAGCAGCAGGCAACCGGACAGTTACAATGAGCAGTTCTTC. Its protein product is CASSRQPDSYNEQFF.